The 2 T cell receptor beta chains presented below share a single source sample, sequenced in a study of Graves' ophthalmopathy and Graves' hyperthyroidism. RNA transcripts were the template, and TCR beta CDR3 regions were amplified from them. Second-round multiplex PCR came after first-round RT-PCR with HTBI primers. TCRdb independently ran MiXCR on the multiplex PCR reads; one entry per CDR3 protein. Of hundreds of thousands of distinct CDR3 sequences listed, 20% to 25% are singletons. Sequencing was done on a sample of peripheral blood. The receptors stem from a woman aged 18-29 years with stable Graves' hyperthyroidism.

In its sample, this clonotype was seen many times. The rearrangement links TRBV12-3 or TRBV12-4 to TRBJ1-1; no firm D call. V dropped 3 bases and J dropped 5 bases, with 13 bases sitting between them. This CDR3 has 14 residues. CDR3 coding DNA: TGTGCCAGCAGTTTCGAGGTTCCAGTGACTGAAGCTTTCTTT. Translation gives CASSFEVPVTEAFF.

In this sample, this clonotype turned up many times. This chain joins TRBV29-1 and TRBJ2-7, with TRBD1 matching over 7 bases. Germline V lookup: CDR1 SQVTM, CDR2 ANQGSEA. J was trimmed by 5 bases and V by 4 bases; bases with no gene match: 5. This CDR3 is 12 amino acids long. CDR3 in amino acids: CSVGGQGDEQYF. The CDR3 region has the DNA TGCAGCGTTGGAGGGCAGGGGGACGAGCAGTACTTC.